This T cell receptor (beta chain) was profiled in a study of cytomegalovirus exposure and HLA in healthy donors. The overall study: Drawn from HLA-typed donors, some 80 million unique TCRs were held in an early data release. Findings of the study overall: Later, an analysis found that common viral pathogens appeared to be linked with several of the most significant clusters. Cytomegalovirus association was listed for around 170 TCR beta chains.

The PCR had 60 Vbeta and 13 Jbeta primers. Produced via immunoSEQ multiplex PCR; TCRdb's table is partial and in-frame only. The data hold about 200,000 clones, with 65% to 90% observed a single time. It was healthy bone marrow donors who served as donors. From germline, CDR1 is SEHNR and CDR2 FQNEAQ (reference sequence). V was pared by 5 bases and J by 9 bases, with 19 bases between. The CDR3 contains 14 residues. About this clone itself: Its antigen is currently unknown.

The chain joins TRBV7-9 to TRBJ1-2; TRBD1 might be the D (5 bases). Sequencing input: PBMCs. The sequence was collected from a woman aged 25-40 years in good health and CMV-seronegative. The CDR3 here is CASSPPAGRPRYTF. The DNA of the CDR3 is TGTGCCAGCAGCCCCCCGGCAGGGCGACCCCGCTACACCTTC.